A selection of T cell receptor beta chains follows, all from one sample in a study of regulatory T cells in long-lasting Graves disease. TCRdb ran MiXCR on the multiplex PCR reads and lists one entry per CDR3 protein. Seen here are approximately 690,000 distinct CDR3 sequences, approximately 29% observed once, and the top ten hold roughly 41%. Specimen: peripheral blood mononuclear cells (PBMCs), collected when the disease was refractory, from a patient treated with antithyroid drugs. Receptors originate from a female donor with Graves disease. Each CDR3 is given with its conserved first and last residue. Each record gives: V gene, D gene, J gene, CDR3 length, clone size, CDR3 DNA, CDR3 protein. D genes are given only for firm matches. Rows may omit the clone size; those that give it use once, few, many or a size class.

TRBV30,TRBD1,TRBJ2-3,13,once,TGTGCCTGGGGACAGGGGGACAAGGATACGCAGTATTTT,CAWGQGDKDTQYF
TRBV28,.,TRBJ1-5,16,many,TGTGCCAGCAGTTCCTCAAAACAGGGAGGCAATCAGCCCCAGCATTTT,CASSSSKQGGNQPQHF
TRBV20-1,.,TRBJ1-1,9,many,TGCAGTGTGGGTTCCACAGCTTTCTTT,CSVGSTAFF
TRBV5-1,.,TRBJ2-1,13,few,TGCGCCAGCAGCCAAACAGGGTACAATGAGCAGTTCTTC,CASSQTGYNEQFF
TRBV11-2,.,TRBJ1-1,11,.,TGTGCCAGCAGCGCGGGGTATGACACCCTCTTT,CASSAGYDTLF
TRBV2,.,TRBJ2-2,14,many,TGTGCCAGCAGGCGTACCGGACCCACCGGGGAGCTGTTTTTT,CASRRTGPTGELFF
TRBV11-2,.,TRBJ2-7,15,many,TGTGCCAGCAGCTTAGAACAGGGAGGTAACTACGAGCAGTACTTC,CASSLEQGGNYEQYF
TRBV13,.,TRBJ2-2,15,many,TGTGCCAGCAGCACCCAGGGGAAAGGCACCGGGGAGCTGTTTTTT,CASSTQGKGTGELFF
TRBV28,TRBD2,TRBJ2-5,17,few,TGTGCCAGCACCAAAGGAGCGGGAGGCTCCCTTGGAGAGACCCAGTACTTC,CASTKGAGGSLGETQYF
TRBV19,TRBD1,TRBJ2-7,15,.,TGTGCCAGTAGAACCGGGACAGGGGGAGGCTACGAGCAGTACTTC,CASRTGTGGGYEQYF
TRBV20-1,.,TRBJ2-7,13,few,TGCAGTGCTAGAGAGGGGCCCACCTACGAGCAGTACTTC,CSAREGPTYEQYF
TRBV12-3/TRBV12-4,.,TRBJ1-5,14,.,TGTGCCAGCAGTTATATAGGGAGCAATCAGCCCCAGCATTTT,CASSYIGSNQPQHF
TRBV2,TRBD2,TRBJ2-7,16,few,TGTGCCAGCAGTGAAGATGGGGGACTAGCGGGAGGGCTACAGTACTTC,CASSEDGGLAGGLQYF
TRBV28,.,TRBJ1-5,14,few,TGTGCCAGCAGTTTCGGTAACAGCAATCAGCCCCAGCATTTT,CASSFGNSNQPQHF
TRBV12-3/TRBV12-4,TRBD1,TRBJ1-2,15,few,TGTGCCAGCAGGGATCGAATGACAGGGATCTATGGCTACACCTTC,CASRDRMTGIYGYTF
TRBV7-2,.,TRBJ1-4,15,few,TGTGCCAGCAGCTTCAGACAGGCCCCTAATGAAAAACTGTTTTTT,CASSFRQAPNEKLFF
TRBV11-2,.,TRBJ2-7,13,.,TGTGCCAGCAGCTTACTTAGACCTTACGAGCAGTACTTC,CASSLLRPYEQYF
TRBV19,TRBD2,TRBJ2-2,16,.,TGTGCCAGTAGTATGGTCGGCGGGAGTGGCACCGGGGAGCTGTTTTTT,CASSMVGGSGTGELFF
TRBV25-1,TRBD1,TRBJ1-2,20,many,TGTGCCAGCAGTGGGATCTTAAGACCGGGACAGGGGCCATCTAACTATGGCTACACCTTC,CASSGILRPGQGPSNYGYTF
TRBV2,.,TRBJ1-5,14,many,TGTGCCAGCAGGAGGACACTAAGCAATCAGCCCCAGCATTTT,CASRRTLSNQPQHF
TRBV2,TRBD1,TRBJ2-7,14,many,TGTGCCAGCAGGATGGGACAGGGGTTGTCCGAGCAGTACTTC,CASRMGQGLSEQYF
TRBV11-2,.,TRBJ1-2,15,few,TGTGCCAGCAGCCCCTCCGGGACAACTAACTATGGCTACACCTTC,CASSPSGTTNYGYTF
TRBV29-1,.,TRBJ2-7,14,few,TGCAGCGTTTCAACAGGGAAGATAAGGTACGAGCAGTACTTC,CSVSTGKIRYEQYF
TRBV3-1,.,TRBJ2-5,15,few,TGTGCCAGCAGCCAAGCCGGGAGTCGAGTAGAGACCCAGTACTTC,CASSQAGSRVETQYF
TRBV3-1,TRBD1,TRBJ1-1,12,.,TGTGCCAGCAGCCAAGGACAGGGGCGAGCTTTCTTT,CASSQGQGRAFF
TRBV4-1,.,TRBJ1-4,14,many,TGCGCCAGCAGCCAAGAAGGCATTAATGAAAAACTGTTTTTT,CASSQEGINEKLFF
TRBV20-1,TRBD2,TRBJ2-3,15,.,TGCAGTGCTACAAATCTAGCGGGAGCGGGAGATACGCAGTATTTT,CSATNLAGAGDTQYF
TRBV7-9,TRBD2,TRBJ2-5,17,.,TGTGCCAGCAGCCTTTCGGGACTAGCGGGAATTCAAGAGACCCAGTACTTC,CASSLSGLAGIQETQYF
TRBV20-1,TRBD1,TRBJ2-7,15,many,TGCAGTGCTAGAGATATAGCCAGGGGGCCCTACGAGCAGTACTTC,CSARDIARGPYEQYF